This T cell receptor beta chain was profiled in a study of blood T cell repertoires in COVID-19. The assay was immunoSEQ multiplex PCR, and TCRdb's table has in-frame clones only and misses some. The data contain roughly 250,000 clones, around 82% of them seen just once; the ten biggest clones take up about a sixth. Germline V lookup: CDR1 SEHNR, CDR2 FQNEAQ (reference sequence). With 7 bases removed from V and 4 bases from J, the gap between germline ends came to 19 bases. CDR3 length equals 15 residues. This clonotype was sampled from a person aged 70 to 80 with COVID-19, enrolled during active disease. The specimen was peripheral blood. The rearrangement links TRBV7-9 to TRBJ2-5; possibly TRBD1 for D (5 bases). CDR3 amino acids: CASTNRQGLRETQYF. CDR3 DNA sequence: TGTGCCAGCACGAACAGGCAAGGATTAAGAGAGACCCAGTACTTC.